The sequence of this TCR beta chain was determined in a study of HIV-infected patients and healthy controls. A single record per CDR3 protein comes from TCRdb applying MiXCR to the 5' RACE reads. The sample carries tens of thousands of distinct CDR3 sequences, around 21% recorded once. This CDR3 region has 15 residues. V was cut by 4 bases and J by 5 bases, with 17 bases left in between. From germline, CDR1 is LGHNA and CDR2 YSLEER. The sample was CD4+ T cells from blood. The gene calls are TRBV4-3 and TRBJ1-1; TRBD1 is a possible D gene (6 bases). The sequence derives from a human donor in good health. CDR3 residues: CASSRLSRGGTEAFF. CDR3 sequence (DNA): TGCGCCAGCAGCCGCTTGTCACGAGGGGGAACTGAAGCTTTCTTT.